This record concerns one T cell receptor beta chain sequence. Data came from immunoSEQ multiplex PCR; TCRdb stores just in-frame clones and leaves some out. Of some 30,000 clones in the sample, 85% to 90% are singletons; the top ten hold approximately 13%. Germline V CDR1 and CDR2: SGDLS, YYNGEE. The CDR3 length is 15 residues. V lost 3 bases to trimming and J lost 5 bases, with 14 bases between them. This entry belongs to a study of blood T cell repertoires in COVID-19. This sequence was found in a man in his 70s with active COVID-19. The sample comprised peripheral blood. The chain joins TRBV9 to TRBJ1-4; tentatively, D is TRBD1 (5 bases). Here the CDR3 DNA reads TGTGCCAGCAGCGCCCGAGACAGTCCGAATGAAAAACTGTTTTTT. It codes for CASSARDSPNEKLFF.